A selection of T cell receptor beta chains follows, all from one sample in a study of T cell responses to AZD1222 COVID-19 vaccine. Measured with immunoSEQ multiplex PCR; TCRdb has only the in-frame clones, and not every one. The table has 150,000 to 200,000 clones, about 90% seen once. The sample consisted of peripheral blood, taken on day 0 of AZD1222 vaccination. Receptors were obtained from an adult in good health. Both conserved end residues are part of each CDR3. A D gene is named only where the DNA matches it firmly. Clone sizes are given selectively: once, few, many, or a class where the clone is expanded.

size,length,D,V,J,DNA,CDR3
NA,14,TRBD2,TRBV30,TRBJ2-7,TGTGCCTGGAGTGTACTAGCGGGTCGGCCCGAGCAGTACTTC,CAWSVLAGRPEQYF
NA,14,TRBD1,TRBV30,TRBJ1-1,TGTGCCTGGAGTTGGACAGGGGAGGACACTGAAGCTTTCTTT,CAWSWTGEDTEAFF
once,12,TRBD1,TRBV30,TRBJ1-2,TGTGCCTGGGAGGCAGGGGGTTATGGCTACACCTTC,CAWEAGGYGYTF
NA,13,NA,TRBV19,TRBJ2-2,TGTGCCAGTAGCTCGACAGGCACCGGGGAGCTGTTTTTT,CASSSTGTGELFF
NA,14,NA,TRBV9,TRBJ2-1,TGTGCCAGCAGCCCCCGGGCCGCCTTGGGGGGGCAGTTCTTC,CASSPRAALGGQFF
NA,17,TRBD2,TRBV6-2/TRBV6-3,TRBJ2-1,TGTGCCAGCAGTTACTCGACGGCCCTAGCGGGGAGCAATGAGCAGTTCTTC,CASSYSTALAGSNEQFF
once,11,NA,TRBV19,TRBJ2-5,TGTGCCAGTAGGCCCCAAGAGACCCAGTACTTC,CASRPQETQYF
NA,12,NA,TRBV30,TRBJ2-5,TGTGCCTGGACAGGGAACCAAGAGACCCAGTACTTC,CAWTGNQETQYF
NA,13,NA,TRBV29-1,TRBJ1-2,TGCAGCGTTGGGCCACGGAGTAACTATGGCTACACCTTC,CSVGPRSNYGYTF
NA,13,NA,TRBV12-3/TRBV12-4,TRBJ1-2,TGTGCCAGCAGTACTGCTGGGATTCGCGGCTACACCTTC,CASSTAGIRGYTF
NA,15,TRBD2,TRBV11-1,TRBJ2-7,TGTGCCAGCAGTTCGACTAGCGGGGCCTCCTACGAGCAGTACTTC,CASSSTSGASYEQYF
NA,13,NA,TRBV7-8,TRBJ1-2,TGTGCCAGCTCCCAGCTAGCTAACTATGGCTACACCTTC,CASSQLANYGYTF
NA,14,NA,TRBV27,TRBJ2-1,TGTGCCAGCAGTTTCTCACCCGGGGGCAATGAGCAGTTCTTC,CASSFSPGGNEQFF
NA,16,NA,TRBV18,TRBJ1-4,TGTGCCAGCTCACCACGCTTTACAGGAACTAATGAAAAACTGTTTTTT,CASSPRFTGTNEKLFF
NA,13,NA,TRBV5-4,TRBJ2-7,TGTGCCAGCAGCTTGAAGGGAGTCTACGAGCAGTACTTC,CASSLKGVYEQYF
NA,15,TRBD1,TRBV3-1/TRBV3-2,TRBJ1-1,TGTGCCAGCAGCCCTTCTGGACAGGGGAAGACTGAAGCTTTCTTT,CASSPSGQGKTEAFF
NA,13,NA,TRBV30,TRBJ1-4,TGTGCCTGGAGTGTAAAGGGTACGGAAAAACTGTTTTTT,CAWSVKGTEKLFF
NA,14,NA,TRBV6-5,TRBJ2-7,TGTGCCAGCCGGCCCGGGACGCTAACCTACGAGCAGTACTTC,CASRPGTLTYEQYF
NA,15,NA,TRBV3-1/TRBV3-2,TRBJ1-5,TGTGCCAGCAGCCAAGATCTCGGGACCAATCAGCCCCAGCATTTT,CASSQDLGTNQPQHF
NA,16,TRBD2,TRBV25-1,TRBJ2-5,TGTGCCAGCAGTGTAAGCGGGAGGGCCCGCCAAGAGACCCAGTACTTC,CASSVSGRARQETQYF
NA,12,NA,TRBV6-2/TRBV6-3,TRBJ2-1,TGTGCCAGCAGTGCTACCAGGAATGAGCAGTTCTTC,CASSATRNEQFF
NA,12,NA,TRBV4-1,TRBJ1-1,TGCGCCAGCAGCCAAGCCAGGGGCGTAGCTTTCTTT,CASSQARGVAFF
NA,16,TRBD1,TRBV7-2,TRBJ1-2,TGTGCCAGCAGCTCCGGAGAACCCGGGACAGGATATGGCTACACCTTC,CASSSGEPGTGYGYTF
NA,13,TRBD1,TRBV12-3/TRBV12-4,TRBJ1-2,TGTGCCAGCAGAATCAGGGGGGACTATGGCTACACCTTC,CASRIRGDYGYTF
once,12,NA,TRBV28,TRBJ1-1,TGTGCCAGCAACCATAGGGGCACTGAAGCTTTCTTT,CASNHRGTEAFF
NA,15,NA,TRBV10-3,TRBJ1-4,TGTGCCATCAGAAGCGGGGCTTCCCAGAATGAAAAACTGTTTTTT,CAIRSGASQNEKLFF
NA,16,TRBD1,TRBV7-9,TRBJ1-1,TGTGCCAGCAGCCCCGGGACAGGGGCTCAGTACACTGAAGCTTTCTTT,CASSPGTGAQYTEAFF
NA,13,TRBD1,TRBV12-3/TRBV12-4,TRBJ1-1,TGTGCCAGCAGCTCGGACAGGGCTACTGAAGCTTTCTTT,CASSSDRATEAFF
NA,15,TRBD1,TRBV18,TRBJ1-4,TGTGCCAGCTCACCGGGACAGGGATGGAATGAAAAACTGTTTTTT,CASSPGQGWNEKLFF
NA,13,NA,TRBV12-3/TRBV12-4,TRBJ2-3,TGTGCCAGCAGTCTCGCACGGTTCGGTACGCAGTATTTT,CASSLARFGTQYF
NA,13,NA,TRBV5-1,TRBJ1-1,TGCGCCAGCAGCTTAACCATTAACACTGAAGCTTTCTTT,CASSLTINTEAFF
NA,12,NA,TRBV11-2,TRBJ2-7,TGTGCCAGCAGCTTAACGGGCTACGAGCAGTACTTC,CASSLTGYEQYF
NA,13,TRBD1,TRBV29-1,TRBJ1-6,TGCAGCGTGGGACAGGGGAGTAATTCACCCCTCCACTTT,CSVGQGSNSPLHF
NA,13,NA,TRBV19,TRBJ1-2,TGTGCCAGTAGTATTTTGGGGGCGCAGGGCTACACCTTC,CASSILGAQGYTF
NA,11,TRBD1,TRBV4-1,TRBJ1-2,TGCGCCAGCAGCGACAGGGGTGGCTACACCTTC,CASSDRGGYTF
NA,13,NA,TRBV4-3,TRBJ2-1,TGCGCCAGCAGCCAAGTCTACAACAATGAGCAGTTCTTC,CASSQVYNNEQFF
NA,14,NA,TRBV6-5,TRBJ2-7,TGTGCCAGCAGCCAGCTAGGGAGCTCCTACGAGCAGTACTTC,CASSQLGSSYEQYF
NA,13,TRBD1,TRBV19,TRBJ1-2,TGTGCCAGTAGTACCAGGACAGGGGGTGGCTACACCTTC,CASSTRTGGGYTF
many,12,NA,TRBV6-6,TRBJ2-7,TGTGCCAGCAGTTTCACCCCCTACGAGCAGTACTTC,CASSFTPYEQYF
NA,14,TRBD2,TRBV5-8,TRBJ2-7,TGTGCCAGCAGCTTCCAGCGGGAGGGTTCCGAGCAGTACTTC,CASSFQREGSEQYF
NA,14,NA,TRBV27,TRBJ1-2,TGTGCCAGCAGCCCAACCCTAGATGTAAGTGGCTACACCTTC,CASSPTLDVSGYTF
once,16,TRBD1,TRBV28,TRBJ2-1,TGTGCCAGCAGTTCCCGACAGGGGGCGCGGTACAATGAGCAGTTCTTC,CASSSRQGARYNEQFF
NA,14,NA,TRBV18,TRBJ1-2,TGTGCCAGCTCACCACCCCACAGCAACTATGGCTACACCTTC,CASSPPHSNYGYTF
NA,13,NA,TRBV9,TRBJ1-5,TGTGCCAGCAGCGTAGAAGGTGGGGGGCCCCAGCATTTT,CASSVEGGGPQHF
NA,16,TRBD1,TRBV4-2,TRBJ1-1,TGTGCCAGCAGCCCAAGCACGACAGGGCTGAACACTGAAGCTTTCTTT,CASSPSTTGLNTEAFF
once,12,NA,TRBV9,TRBJ1-1,TGTGCCAGCGACTCCCAGGACACTGAAGCTTTCTTT,CASDSQDTEAFF
once,15,TRBD2,TRBV10-3,TRBJ2-7,TGTGCCATCACTCCTGGACTAGCGGGATTTGACGAGCAGTACTTC,CAITPGLAGFDEQYF
NA,15,NA,TRBV7-2,TRBJ1-1,TGTGCCAGCAGCTTAGCCCCCAGCGGTATTGCTGAAGCTTTCTTT,CASSLAPSGIAEAFF
once,15,TRBD1,TRBV2,TRBJ1-6,TGTGCCAGCAGTCAGGACAGGGGGGTCAATTCACCCCTCCACTTT,CASSQDRGVNSPLHF
NA,16,TRBD2,TRBV12-5,TRBJ2-3,TGTGCTAGTGGTTTGGTAGCGGGGGACTTCACAGATACGCAGTATTTT,CASGLVAGDFTDTQYF
NA,15,TRBD1,TRBV9,TRBJ2-7,TGTGCCAGCAGCCCCGGACAGGGGGTAACCTACGAGCAGTACTTC,CASSPGQGVTYEQYF
NA,14,NA,TRBV18,TRBJ2-7,TGTGCCAGCTTCACAAGGAACAGTTCCTACGAGCAGTACTTC,CASFTRNSSYEQYF